This T cell receptor beta chain was identified in a study of shared clonotypes between healthy human individuals. Looking at the study overall: Aged between 18 and 49, the donors were a couple of women and a few men. Study outcomes and limitations: It was observed that roughly 4.8% of naive CD4 clonotypes were shared across several donors.

Trimming stripped 5 bases from V and 2 bases from J, with 9 bases between. The CDR3 has 13 amino acids. The V gene's germline CDR1 is MNHNS and CDR2 SASEGT. All participating donors were Caucasian adults from Nashville, Tennessee. This clone was observed once. Its antigen is unidentified. The assay was immunoSEQ multiplex PCR, and TCRdb's table has in-frame clones only and misses some. The profile shows some 2,400,000 clones, 90% to 97% of them singletons. The chain recombines TRBV6-1 with TRBJ1-1; D is unresolved. This clonotype was sampled from a young man in good health. What was sequenced was naive CD4+ T cells sorted from blood. Stated subset: CD45RA+ positively selected. CDR3 in DNA: TGTGCCAGCAGTCCAGAGACAAACACTGAAGCTTTCTTT. Translating gives CASSPETNTEAFF.